This T cell receptor beta chain was obtained from a study of siplizumab effects on memory and regulatory T cells. Produced via immunoSEQ multiplex PCR; TCRdb's table is partial and in-frame only. The repertoire consists of approximately 120,000 clones, with 90% to 95% occurring once and the leading ten covering approximately 0.73%. Study-wide results and limits: Controls showed an average of around 28% Treg-derived mappable alloreactive CD4+ clones, while siplizumab showed around 70%. The naive T cell population seemed more diverse than memory cells and seemed a major contributor to the alloresponse. Of the alloreactive clones, only a minor fraction mapped to unstimulated subsets.

Comment on this clone: As yet, its antigen is unknown.

Germline V gives CDR1 SGHVS, CDR2 FQNEAQ. V shed 2 bases and J 1 base; nucleotides not matched to a gene: 12. The CDR3 totals 19 residues. The genes are TRBV7-8 and TRBJ2-1; 9 positions match TRBD2. The clonotype was recovered from a human donor in good health. Specimen: Tregs sorted from blood. The DNA of the CDR3 is TGTGCCAGCAGCTTAAGGGTTAGCGCTAGCGGGATATCCTACAATGAGCAGTTCTTC. Translation: CASSLRVSASGISYNEQFF.